This T cell receptor (beta chain) was sequenced during a study of cytotoxic CD8 clonotypes in ibrutinib-treated CLL. Study information: Samples averaged roughly 280,000 productive templates and 90,000 to 95,000 productive rearrangements.

As for this clone: No antigen is known for it.

The intended depth for sequencing was 1 in 200,000 to 1 in 1 million T cells. Sequenced by immunoSEQ multiplex PCR; TCRdb stores in-frame clones only, minus some. This sample yields roughly 70,000 clones, of which 75% to 95% are seen a single time; approximately 3.1% belongs to the top ten. V was pared by 0 bases and J by 4 bases, with 8 bases between. CDR1 and CDR2 (germline): SGDLS, YYNGEE. The CDR3 loop spans 13 amino acids. Points from the study as a whole: Public clonotypes showed up rarely, and on treatment they shrank or held steady. Clonality rose at ibrutinib response, held steady in sustained remission, and fell toward baseline at progression.

V gene TRBV9 combines with J gene TRBJ2-7; D unclear. Here the sequenced sample was PBMCs, taken after 12 months of ibrutinib treatment. The sequence derives from a human donor with chronic lymphocytic leukemia. The CDR3 sequence is CASSVGVGYEQYF. The CDR3 DNA follows: TGTGCCAGCAGCGTAGGTGTGGGTTACGAGCAGTACTTC.